This T cell receptor beta chain came from a study of blood T cell repertoires in COVID-19 (dated by TCRdb to the early 2020s). Turning to the overall study: Collaborator samples came from the United States, Italy and Spain and covered acute and convalescent phases of COVID-19. The prospective study material was composed of cDNA or gDNA derived from T cells, B-cell-depleted T cells, or PBMCs. Subjects who had been exposed to COVID-19, were actively infected with it, or had recovered from it provided the deeply sampled blood TCRbeta repertoires that made up the dataset. The repertoires were released in a freely available public database intended as a resource for research on the immune response to SARS-CoV-2. Samples were obtained from the ongoing ImmuneRACE study (first 160 participants) and from roughly 1,300 subjects provided by 6 global collaborators. A de-identified subject ID, COVID-19 status, age in years and sex were almost always included in the sample metadata. HLA class I and class II types, where available, came from metadata supplied by the sample provider rather than from assay-based typing.

Spanning cysteine to phenylalanine, the CDR3 consists of 14 amino acids. The read is trimmed to its CDR3 DNA, 42 bases read in frame from base 1. V is cut by 1 base and J by 0 bases, and the space between the germline ends is 4 bases. The germline V gene yields SGHTA for CDR1 and FQGNSA for CDR2. Whole blood was collected in K2EDTA tubes by collaborating institutions according to the institutions' own protocols. Collaborator samples were shipped for TCRbeta analysis as frozen whole blood, isolated PBMCs, or DNA extracted from either sample type. The immunoSEQ Assay, a bias-controlled multiplex PCR, was used to amplify TCRbeta CDR3 regions from genomic DNA. Turning to the authors' computational methods: The number of nucleated cells in each sample was estimated by amplification of reference gene primers within the assay. To quantify the absolute abundance of each unique TCRbeta CDR3 rearrangement, sequence reads were collapsed and filtered. Productive Simpson clonality was computed per sample as the square root of Simpson's diversity index over productive rearrangements. The table comes from immuneACCESS by way of TCRdb, which keeps in-frame sequences with V and J called. Part of the clones is missing from these tables; in studies checked, under half for an unresolved V gene and the rest for unknown reasons. The V and J calls and the clone size are those of that table, but D and trimming were determined from the DNA. Counted in this sample were 100,000 to 150,000 clones; 60% to 75% of them appeared once. 1.9% of the sample rests with the top ten.

Study-level results and caveats: Clinical and demographic metadata were provided uncurated, with the amount varying by source and participant.

Concerning this clone itself: Its antigen remains unidentified. No per-base quality is available; no much larger clone lies one base away.

This sequence uses TRBV7-2 and TRBJ2-4, with the D gene uncertain. Sequences were obtained from peripheral blood. The receptor's source is a woman aged 70 to 79 with acute or convalescent COVID-19. The nucleotides read TGTGCCAGCAGCTTAGTACTAGCCAAAAACATTCAGTACTTC. Its product reads: CASSLVLAKNIQYF.